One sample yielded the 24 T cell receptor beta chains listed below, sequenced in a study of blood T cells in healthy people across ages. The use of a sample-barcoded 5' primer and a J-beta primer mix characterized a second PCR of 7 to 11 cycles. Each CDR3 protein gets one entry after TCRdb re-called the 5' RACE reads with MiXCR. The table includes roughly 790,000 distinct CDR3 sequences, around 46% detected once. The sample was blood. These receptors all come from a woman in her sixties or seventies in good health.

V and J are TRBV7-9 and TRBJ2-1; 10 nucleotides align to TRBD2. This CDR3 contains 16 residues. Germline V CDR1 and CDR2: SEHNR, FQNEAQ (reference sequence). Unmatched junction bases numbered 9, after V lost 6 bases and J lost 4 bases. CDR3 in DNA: TGTGCCAGCAGGTACCTAGCGGGAGTTAGTTACAATGAGCAGTTCTTC. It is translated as CASRYLAGVSYNEQFF.

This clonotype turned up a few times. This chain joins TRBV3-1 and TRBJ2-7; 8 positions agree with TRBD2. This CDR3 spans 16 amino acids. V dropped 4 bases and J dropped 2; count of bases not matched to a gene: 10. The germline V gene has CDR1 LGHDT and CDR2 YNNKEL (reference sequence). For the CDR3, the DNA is TGTGCCAGCAGCCGATTACTAGCGGCAGGTCCCTACGAGCAGTACTTC. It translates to CASSRLLAAGPYEQYF.

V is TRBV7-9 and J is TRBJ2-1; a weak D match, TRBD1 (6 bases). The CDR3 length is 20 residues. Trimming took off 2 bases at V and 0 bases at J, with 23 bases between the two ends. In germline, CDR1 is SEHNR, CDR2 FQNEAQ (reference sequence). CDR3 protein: CASSLINLGTLRGSYNEQFF. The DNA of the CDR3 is TGTGCCAGCAGCTTAATTAACCTCGGGACACTCCGGGGCTCCTACAATGAGCAGTTCTTC.

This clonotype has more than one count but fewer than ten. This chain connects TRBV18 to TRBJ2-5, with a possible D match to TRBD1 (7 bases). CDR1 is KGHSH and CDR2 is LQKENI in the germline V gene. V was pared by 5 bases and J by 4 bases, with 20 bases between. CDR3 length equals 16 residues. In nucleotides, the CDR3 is TGTGCCAGCTCATCATCTCTCACCAGGGGGGTAGAGACCCAGTACTTC. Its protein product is CASSSSLTRGVETQYF.

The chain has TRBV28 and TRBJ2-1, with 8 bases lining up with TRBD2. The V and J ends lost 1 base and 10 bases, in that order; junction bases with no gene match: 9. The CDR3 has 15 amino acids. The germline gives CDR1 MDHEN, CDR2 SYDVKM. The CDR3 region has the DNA TGTGCCAGCAGTTTATCCGGGACTAGATCATCCGAGCAGTTCTTC. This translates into CASSLSGTRSSEQFF.

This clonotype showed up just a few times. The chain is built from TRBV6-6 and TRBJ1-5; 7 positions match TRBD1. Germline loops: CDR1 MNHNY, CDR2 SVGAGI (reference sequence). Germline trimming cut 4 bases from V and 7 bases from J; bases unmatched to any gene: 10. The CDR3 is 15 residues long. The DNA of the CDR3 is TGTGCCAGCAGTTCCCTCTCGACAGGGAACCAGCCCCAGCATTTT. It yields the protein CASSSLSTGNQPQHF.

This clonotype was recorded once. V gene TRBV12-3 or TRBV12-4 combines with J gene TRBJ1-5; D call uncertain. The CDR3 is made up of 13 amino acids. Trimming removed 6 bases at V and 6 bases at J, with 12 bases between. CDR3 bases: TGTGCCAGCAGGTCCTCGGGGAGTCAGCCCCAGCATTTT. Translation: CASRSSGSQPQHF.

CDR3 bases: TGCAGCGTTGTTACCAGGACGAGCTACGGGCAGTACTTC. Protein: CSVVTRTSYGQYF. The V call is TRBV29-1, the J call TRBJ2-4; D remains unclear. This CDR3 region has 13 residues. V shed 4 bases and J shed 13 bases, with 20 bases lying between them. In germline, CDR1 is SQVTM, CDR2 ANQGSEA.

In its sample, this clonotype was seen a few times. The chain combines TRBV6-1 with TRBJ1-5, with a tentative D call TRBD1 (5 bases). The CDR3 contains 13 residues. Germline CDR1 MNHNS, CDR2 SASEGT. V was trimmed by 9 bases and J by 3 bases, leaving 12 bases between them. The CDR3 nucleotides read TGTGCCAGTAGGGACGGGAACAATCAGCCCCAGCATTTT. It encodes CASRDGNNQPQHF.

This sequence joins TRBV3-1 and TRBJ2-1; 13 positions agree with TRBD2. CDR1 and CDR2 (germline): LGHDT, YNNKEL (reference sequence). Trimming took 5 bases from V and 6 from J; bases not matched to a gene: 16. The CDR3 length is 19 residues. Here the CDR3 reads CASSSSSGTSGILPNEQFF. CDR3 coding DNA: TGTGCCAGCAGCAGCAGTTCCGGGACTAGCGGGATTCTTCCCAATGAGCAGTTCTTC.

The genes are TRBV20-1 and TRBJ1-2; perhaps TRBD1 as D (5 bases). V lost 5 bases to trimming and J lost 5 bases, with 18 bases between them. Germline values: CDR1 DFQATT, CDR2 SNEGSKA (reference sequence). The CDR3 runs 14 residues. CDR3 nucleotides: TGCAGTGCTGTTAGAGCACAGGATCTGTATGGCTACACCTTC. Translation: CSAVRAQDLYGYTF.

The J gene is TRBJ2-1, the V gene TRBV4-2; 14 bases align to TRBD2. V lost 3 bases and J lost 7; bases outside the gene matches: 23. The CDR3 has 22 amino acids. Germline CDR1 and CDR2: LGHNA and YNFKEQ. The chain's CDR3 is CASSHDLAGYTPTSGRGNEQFF. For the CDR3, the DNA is TGTGCCAGCAGCCACGATCTCGCGGGCTACACCCCGACTAGCGGGAGGGGAAATGAGCAGTTCTTC.

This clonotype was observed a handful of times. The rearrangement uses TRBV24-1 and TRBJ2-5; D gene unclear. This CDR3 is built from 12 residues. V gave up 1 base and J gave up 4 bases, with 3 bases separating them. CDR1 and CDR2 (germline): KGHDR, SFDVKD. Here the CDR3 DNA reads TGTGCCACCAGTGATTTTGGAGAGACCCAGTACTTC. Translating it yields CATSDFGETQYF.

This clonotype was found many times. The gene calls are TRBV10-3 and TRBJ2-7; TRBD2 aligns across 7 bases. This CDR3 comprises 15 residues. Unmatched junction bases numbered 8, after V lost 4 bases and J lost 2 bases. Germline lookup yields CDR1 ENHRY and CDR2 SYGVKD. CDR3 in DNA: TGTGCCATCAGTGGAGGGAGGGACGGAGCCTACGAGCAGTACTTC. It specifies CAISGGRDGAYEQYF.

The CDR3 coding sequence is TGCAGTGCTGCTCAGGGGGCCGGGGAGCTGTTTTTT. This translates into CSAAQGAGELFF. The chain carries TRBV20-1 and TRBJ2-2, with 7 bases matching TRBD1. The CDR3 totals 12 residues. Unmatched junction bases numbered 3, after V lost 5 bases and J lost 6 bases. Germline V gene sequence: CDR1 DFQATT, CDR2 SNEGSKA (reference sequence).

The CDR3 coding sequence is TGTGCCAGCAGCTCCGGACACAGCACAGATACGCAGTATTTT. Its translation is CASSSGHSTDTQYF. The chain links TRBV7-2 to TRBJ2-3; the D gene is possibly TRBD1 (5 bases). Germline CDR1 is SGHTA and CDR2 is FQGNSA. CDR3 length: 14 amino acids. Trimming removed 4 bases at V and 0 bases at J, with 8 bases between. The variable domain in full, completed from reference TRBV7-2 and TRBJ2-3, reads GAGVSQSPSNKVTEKGKDVELRCDPISGHTALYWYRQSLGQGLEFLIYFQGNSAPDKSGLPSDRFSAERTGGSVSTLTIQRTQQEDSAVYLCASSSGHSTDTQYFGPGTRLTVL.

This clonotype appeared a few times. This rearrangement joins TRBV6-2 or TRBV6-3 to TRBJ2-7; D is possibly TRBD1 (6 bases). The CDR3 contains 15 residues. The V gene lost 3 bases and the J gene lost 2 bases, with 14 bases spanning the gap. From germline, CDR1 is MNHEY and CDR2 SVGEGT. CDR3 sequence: CASSYEDSLTYEQYF. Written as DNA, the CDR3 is TGTGCCAGCAGTTATGAGGACAGCCTAACCTACGAGCAGTACTTC.

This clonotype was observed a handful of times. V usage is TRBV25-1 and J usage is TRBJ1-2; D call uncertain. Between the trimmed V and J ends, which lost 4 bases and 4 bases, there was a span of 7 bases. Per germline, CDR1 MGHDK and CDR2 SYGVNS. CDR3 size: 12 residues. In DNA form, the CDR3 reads TGTGCCAGCAGTGGACCCAGCTATGGCTACACCTTC. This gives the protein CASSGPSYGYTF.

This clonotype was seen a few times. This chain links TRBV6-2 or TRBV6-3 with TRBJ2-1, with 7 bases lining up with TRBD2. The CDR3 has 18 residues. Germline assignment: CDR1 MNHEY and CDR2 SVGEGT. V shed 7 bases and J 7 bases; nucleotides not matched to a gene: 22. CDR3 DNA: TGTGCCAGCAAAAGGGACGGGTACGGCGGGAGTCGTACAAATGAGCAGTTCTTC. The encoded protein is CASKRDGYGGSRTNEQFF.

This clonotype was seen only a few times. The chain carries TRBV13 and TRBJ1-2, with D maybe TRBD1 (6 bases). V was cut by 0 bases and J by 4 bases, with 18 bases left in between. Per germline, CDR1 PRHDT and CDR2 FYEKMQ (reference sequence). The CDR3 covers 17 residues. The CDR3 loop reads CASSLGENRVGSYGYTF. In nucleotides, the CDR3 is TGTGCCAGCAGCTTAGGCGAGAACAGGGTCGGAAGCTATGGCTACACCTTC. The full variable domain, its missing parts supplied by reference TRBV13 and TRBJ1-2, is AAGVIQSPRHLIKEKRETATLKCYPIPRHDTVYWYQQGPGQDPQFLISFYEKMQSDKGSIPDRFSAQQFSDYHSELNMSSLELGDSALYFCASSLGENRVGSYGYTFGSGTRLTVV.

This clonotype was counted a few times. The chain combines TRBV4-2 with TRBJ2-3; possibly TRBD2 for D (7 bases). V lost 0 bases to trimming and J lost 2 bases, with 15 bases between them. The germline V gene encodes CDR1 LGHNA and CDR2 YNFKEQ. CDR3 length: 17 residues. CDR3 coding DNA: TGTGCCAGCAGCCAAGAAAGGGGGGGCGGGATCACAGATACGCAGTATTTT. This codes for CASSQERGGGITDTQYF.

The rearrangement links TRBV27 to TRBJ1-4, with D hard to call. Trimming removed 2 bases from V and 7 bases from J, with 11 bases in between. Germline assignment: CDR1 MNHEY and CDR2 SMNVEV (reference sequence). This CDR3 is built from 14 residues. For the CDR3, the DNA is TGTGCCAGCAGTTTAGTGGTAGGGCGTGAAAAACTGTTTTTT. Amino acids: CASSLVVGREKLFF. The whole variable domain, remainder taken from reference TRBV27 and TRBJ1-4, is EAQVTQNPRYLITVTGKKLTVTCSQNMNHEYMSWYRQDPGLGLRQIYYSMNVEVTDKGDVPEGYKVSRKEKRNFPLILESPSPNQTSLYFCASSLVVGREKLFFGSGTQLSVL.

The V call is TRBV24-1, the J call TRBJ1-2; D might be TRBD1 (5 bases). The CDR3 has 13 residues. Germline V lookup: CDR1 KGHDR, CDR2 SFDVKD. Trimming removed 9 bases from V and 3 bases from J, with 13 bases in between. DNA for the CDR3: TGTGCCACCTGGGACGGAACGGACTATGGCTACACCTTC. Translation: CATWDGTDYGYTF.

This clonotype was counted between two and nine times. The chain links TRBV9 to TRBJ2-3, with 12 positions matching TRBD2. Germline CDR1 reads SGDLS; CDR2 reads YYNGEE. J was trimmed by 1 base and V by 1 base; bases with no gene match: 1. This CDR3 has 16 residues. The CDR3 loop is CASSVPSGGGTDTQYF. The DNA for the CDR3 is TGTGCCAGCAGCGTACCTAGCGGGGGGGGCACAGATACGCAGTATTTT.